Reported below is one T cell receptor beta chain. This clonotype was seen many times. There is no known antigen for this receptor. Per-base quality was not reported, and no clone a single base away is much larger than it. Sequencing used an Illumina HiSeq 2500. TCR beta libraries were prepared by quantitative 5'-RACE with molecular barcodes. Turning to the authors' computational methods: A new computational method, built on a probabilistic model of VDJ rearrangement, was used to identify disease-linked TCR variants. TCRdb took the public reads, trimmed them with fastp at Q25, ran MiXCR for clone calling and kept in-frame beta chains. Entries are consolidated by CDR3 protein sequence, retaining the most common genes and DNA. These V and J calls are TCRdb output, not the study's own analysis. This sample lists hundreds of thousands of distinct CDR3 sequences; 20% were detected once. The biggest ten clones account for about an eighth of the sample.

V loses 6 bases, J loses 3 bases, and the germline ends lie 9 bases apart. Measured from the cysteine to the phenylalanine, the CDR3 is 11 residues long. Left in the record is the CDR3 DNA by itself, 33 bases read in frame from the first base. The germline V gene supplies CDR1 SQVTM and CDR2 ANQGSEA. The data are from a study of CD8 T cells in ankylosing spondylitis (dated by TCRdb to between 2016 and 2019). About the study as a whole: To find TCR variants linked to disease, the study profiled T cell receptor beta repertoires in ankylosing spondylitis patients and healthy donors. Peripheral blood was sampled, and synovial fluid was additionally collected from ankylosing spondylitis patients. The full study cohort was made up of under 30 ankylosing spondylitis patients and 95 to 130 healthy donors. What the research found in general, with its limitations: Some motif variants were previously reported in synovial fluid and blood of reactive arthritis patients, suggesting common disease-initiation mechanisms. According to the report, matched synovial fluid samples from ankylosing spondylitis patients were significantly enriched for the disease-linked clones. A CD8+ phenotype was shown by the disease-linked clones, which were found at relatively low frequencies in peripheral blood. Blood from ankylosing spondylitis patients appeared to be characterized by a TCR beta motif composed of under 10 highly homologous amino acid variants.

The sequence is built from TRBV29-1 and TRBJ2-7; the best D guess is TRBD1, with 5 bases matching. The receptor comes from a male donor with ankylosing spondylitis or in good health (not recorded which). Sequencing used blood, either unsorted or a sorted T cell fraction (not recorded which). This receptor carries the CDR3 CSVTTGYEQYF. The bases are TGCAGCGTAACTACAGGCTACGAGCAGTACTTC.